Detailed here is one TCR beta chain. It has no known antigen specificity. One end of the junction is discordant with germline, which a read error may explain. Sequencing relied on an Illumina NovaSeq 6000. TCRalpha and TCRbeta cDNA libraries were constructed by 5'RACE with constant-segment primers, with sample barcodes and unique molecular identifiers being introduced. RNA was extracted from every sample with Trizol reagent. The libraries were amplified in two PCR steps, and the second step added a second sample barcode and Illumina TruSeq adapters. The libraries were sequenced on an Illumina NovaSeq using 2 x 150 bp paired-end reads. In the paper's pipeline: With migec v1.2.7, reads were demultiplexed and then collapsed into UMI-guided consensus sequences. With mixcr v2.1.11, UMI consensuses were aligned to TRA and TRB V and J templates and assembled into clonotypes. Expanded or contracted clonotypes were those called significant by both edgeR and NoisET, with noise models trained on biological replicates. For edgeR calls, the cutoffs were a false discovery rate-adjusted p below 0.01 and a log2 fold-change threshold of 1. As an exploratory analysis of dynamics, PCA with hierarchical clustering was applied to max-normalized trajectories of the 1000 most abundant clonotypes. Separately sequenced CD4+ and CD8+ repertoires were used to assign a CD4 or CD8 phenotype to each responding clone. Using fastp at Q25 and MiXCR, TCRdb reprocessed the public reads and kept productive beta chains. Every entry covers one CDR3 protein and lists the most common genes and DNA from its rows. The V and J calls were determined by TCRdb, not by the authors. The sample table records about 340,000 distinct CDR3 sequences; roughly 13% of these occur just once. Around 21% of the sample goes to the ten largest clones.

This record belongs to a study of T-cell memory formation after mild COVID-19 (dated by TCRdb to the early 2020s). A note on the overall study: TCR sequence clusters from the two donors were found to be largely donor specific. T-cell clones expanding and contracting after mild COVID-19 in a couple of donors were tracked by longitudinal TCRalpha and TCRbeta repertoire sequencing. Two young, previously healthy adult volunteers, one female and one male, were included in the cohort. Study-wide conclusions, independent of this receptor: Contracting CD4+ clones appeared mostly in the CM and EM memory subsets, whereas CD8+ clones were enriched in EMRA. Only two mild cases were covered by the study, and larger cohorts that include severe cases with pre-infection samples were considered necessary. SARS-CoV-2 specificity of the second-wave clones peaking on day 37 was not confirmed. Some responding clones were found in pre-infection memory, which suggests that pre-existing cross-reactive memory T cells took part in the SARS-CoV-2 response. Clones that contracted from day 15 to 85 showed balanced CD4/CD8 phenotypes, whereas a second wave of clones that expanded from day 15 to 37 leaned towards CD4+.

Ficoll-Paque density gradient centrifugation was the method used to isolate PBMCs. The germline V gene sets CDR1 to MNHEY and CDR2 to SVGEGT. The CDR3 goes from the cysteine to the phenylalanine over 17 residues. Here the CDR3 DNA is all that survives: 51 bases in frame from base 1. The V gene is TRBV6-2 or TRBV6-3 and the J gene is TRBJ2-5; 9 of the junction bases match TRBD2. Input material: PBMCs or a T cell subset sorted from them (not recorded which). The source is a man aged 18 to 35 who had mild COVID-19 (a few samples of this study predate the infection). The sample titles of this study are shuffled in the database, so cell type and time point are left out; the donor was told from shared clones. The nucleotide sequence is TGTACCAGCAGTGTGAGCGGGGGGACCACTATCCCAGAGACCCAGTACTTC. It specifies CTSSVSGGTTIPETQYF.